The sequence of this TCR beta chain was determined in a study of cytomegalovirus exposure and HLA in healthy donors. Germline V gene data show CDR1 as SQVTM and CDR2 as ANQGSEA. This CDR3 is 13 amino acids long. This clone was seen more than once but under ten times. 13 Jbeta primers and 60 Vbeta primers were used for the PCR. Using immunoSEQ multiplex PCR, the repertoire was profiled, and TCRdb retains in-frame clones only, with some absent. Of 150,000 to 200,000 clones listed, approximately 80% are singletons. Material: PBMCs. The receptor comes from a woman aged 25 to 39 in good health and CMV-seronegative. This chain links TRBV29-1 with TRBJ2-5; 9 bases fit TRBD1. The J call may not be correct, given that the DNA end is closer to TRBJ2-7. The CDR3 DNA is TGCAGCGTGGAGACAGGGGGCTCCTACGAGCAGTACTTC. This encodes CSVETGGSYEQYF.